These 25 T cell receptor beta chains were all obtained from the same sample, sequenced in a study of Graves' ophthalmopathy and Graves' hyperthyroidism. RNA transcripts were the source from which TCR beta CDR3 regions were amplified. In the first round, RT-PCR was carried out with HTBI primers, and a multiplex PCR formed the second round. TCRdb passed the multiplex PCR reads through MiXCR, listing each CDR3 protein once. This table holds 660,000 or so distinct CDR3 sequences, more than 40% found once. The sequenced material came from peripheral blood. The receptors stem from an adult man with Graves' ophthalmopathy.

At least ten counts were recorded for this clonotype. V and J are TRBV5-8 and TRBJ1-6; D gene uncertain. Germline V gene sequence: CDR1 SGHTS, CDR2 YDEGEE. The germline V and J ends were trimmed by 3 bases and 5 bases, with 9 bases remaining between them. The CDR3 extends over 14 amino acids. CDR3 DNA: TGTGCCAGCAGCTCGCAATATAATAATTCACCCCTCCACTTT. Residues: CASSSQYNNSPLHF.

This clonotype was counted ten times or more. As DNA, the CDR3 is TGCGCCAGCAGACTAGGACCATCTCAAGAGACCCAGTACTTC. It translates to CASRLGPSQETQYF. The chain uses TRBV4-1 and TRBJ2-5; perhaps TRBD2 as D (5 bases). V was clipped by 6 bases and J by 2 bases, with 13 bases between them. Germline V gives CDR1 MGHRA, CDR2 YSYEKL. The CDR3 is 14 residues long.

This clonotype appeared many times. The V and J genes are TRBV2 and TRBJ1-5, with D possibly being TRBD1 (5 bases). The CDR3 extends over 15 amino acids. The germline CDR1 and CDR2 sequences are SNHLY and FYNNEI. V was clipped by 7 bases and J by 0 bases, with 13 bases between them. CDR3 sequence (DNA): TGTGCCAGCACCGGGACTGCATATAGCAATCAGCCCCAGCATTTT. Encoded protein: CASTGTAYSNQPQHF.

The CDR3 region is CAIRREANQPQHF. The CDR3 nucleotides are TGTGCCATCAGGCGAGAGGCCAATCAGCCCCAGCATTTT. The chain uses TRBV10-3 and TRBJ1-5, with D unresolved. The V and J ends lost 6 bases and 3 bases respectively, with 9 bases between them. Germline CDR1 reads ENHRY; CDR2 reads SYGVKD. This CDR3 spans 13 amino acids.

This clonotype was detected only a few times. This chain connects TRBV2 to TRBJ2-7; no reliable D call. This CDR3 comprises 16 residues. V dropped 5 bases and J dropped 3 bases, with 20 bases sitting between them. Germline CDR1 is SNHLY and CDR2 is FYNNEI. The CDR3 sequence is CASSFRKRGYYYEQYF. CDR3 sequence (DNA): TGTGCCAGCAGTTTCAGGAAGCGAGGATACTACTACGAGCAGTACTTC.

This clonotype was recorded many times. The chain links TRBV14 to TRBJ2-7; perhaps TRBD1 as D (6 bases). Germline V gene sequence: CDR1 SGHDN, CDR2 FVKESK. V lost 4 bases to trimming and J lost 2 bases, with 18 bases between them. This CDR3 contains 16 residues. CDR3 loop: CASSPNLSTGTYEQYF. The CDR3, as DNA: TGTGCCAGCAGCCCGAACCTTTCGACAGGTACCTACGAGCAGTACTTC.

This chain connects TRBV10-3 to TRBJ2-5, with a possible D match to TRBD2 (6 bases). Germline V gene sequence: CDR1 ENHRY, CDR2 SYGVKD. This CDR3 has 15 amino acids. V was shortened by 10 bases and J by 4 bases, with 22 bases between the two germline ends. Here the CDR3 reads CASNYSLQAGETQYF. CDR3 DNA: TGTGCCAGCAATTACAGTCTGCAAGCGGGAGAGACCCAGTACTTC.

This chain links TRBV19 with TRBJ2-5; D possibly corresponds to TRBD2 (5 bases). V dropped 5 bases and J dropped 4 bases, with 17 bases sitting between them. Germline CDR1 and CDR2: LNHDA and SQIVND (reference sequence). There are 15 residues in the CDR3. The CDR3 DNA follows: TGTGCCAGTAGTTCAACCCGGGCCCGGGGAGAGACCCAGTACTTC. Its translation: CASSSTRARGETQYF.

This clonotype has a single count. This clone may be a read error of a much larger clone one base away. The chain recombines TRBV5-4 with TRBJ2-5; TRBD1 agrees at 7 bases. CDR1 and CDR2 (germline): SGHNT, YYREEE (reference sequence). The CDR3 extends over 15 amino acids. CDR3: CASSPMGQYQETQDF. DNA for the CDR3: TGTGCCAGCAGCCCGATGGGACAGTACCAAGAGACCCAGGACTTC. Filled out from reference TRBV5-4 and TRBJ2-5, the complete variable domain reads ETGVTQSPTHLIKTRGQQVTLRCSSQSGHNTVSWYQQALGQGPQFIFQYYREEENGRGNFPPRFSGLQFPNYSSELNVNALELDDSALYLCASSPMGQYQETQDFGPGTRLLVL.

This clonotype was seen repeatedly, ten times or more. The CDR3 DNA reads TGTGCCAGCAGCGTAGGACGAACTAGCGGGACCGGGGAGCTGTTTTTT. This gives the protein CASSVGRTSGTGELFF. The V call is TRBV9, the J call TRBJ2-2, with TRBD2 identical over 9 bases. After removal of 0 bases from V and 5 bases from J, the junction contained 5 bases not matched to a gene. This CDR3 contains 16 residues. CDR1 is SGDLS, CDR2 YYNGEE, per germline.

CDR3 sequence reads: CAISGNSPLHF. Written as DNA, the CDR3 is TGTGCCATCAGTGGGAATTCACCCCTCCACTTT. V and J are TRBV10-3 and TRBJ1-6; D is unclear. Trimming shortened V by 4 bases and J by 7 bases, and 2 bases separated the two germline ends. CDR1 ENHRY and CDR2 SYGVKD come from the germline V gene. This CDR3 is 11 amino acids long.

Worth noting for this clonotype: Being one base from a much bigger clone, this may be a read error. The CDR3 protein is CAISPETGSGANVLTF. The DNA of the CDR3 is TGTGCCATCAGTCCCGAGACAGGCTCTGGGGCCAACGTCCTGACTTTC. V usage is TRBV10-3 and J usage is TRBJ2-6; perhaps TRBD1 as D (6 bases). Trimming removed 5 bases at V and 0 bases at J, with 11 bases between. CDR1 and CDR2 from the germline V gene are ENHRY and SYGVKD. The CDR3 loop spans 16 amino acids.

As regards this clonotype: A single base separates this from a much larger clone, so it may be a read error. The conserved phenylalanine or tryptophan normally closing the CDR3 is absent here, so this likely arose from a read error. The rearrangement uses TRBV5-1 and TRBJ1-2; 8 bases agree with TRBD1. The CDR3 runs 15 residues. Per germline, CDR1 SGHRS and CDR2 YFSETQ. With 4 bases clipped from V and 3 bases from J, the junction kept 8 bases outside the gene matches. The CDR3 sequence is CASSPRQGLHYGYTL. The CDR3 bases are TGCGCCAGCAGCCCCCGACAGGGGCTTCACTATGGCTACACCCTC.

Comments on this clonotype: A much more abundant neighbour one base away suggests this may be a read error. The V and J genes are TRBV12-3 or TRBV12-4 and TRBJ1-1; D may be TRBD1 (5 bases). The CDR3 runs 13 residues. Trimming shortened V by 5 bases and J by 4 bases, and 11 bases separated the two germline ends. Written as DNA, the CDR3 is TGTGCCAGCAGTCCACAGGCGAGCACTGAAGCTTTCTTT. It translates to CASSPQASTEAFF.

The genes are TRBV19 and TRBJ2-7; 10 nucleotides line up with TRBD2. The CDR3 has 17 amino acids. Trimming took 2 bases from V and 3 from J; bases not matched to a gene: 10. Germline values: CDR1 LNHDA, CDR2 SQIVND (reference sequence). The DNA of the CDR3 is TGTGCCAGTAGTATAACTAGCGGGACCCGCTCGGTCTACGAGCAGTACTTC. Protein: CASSITSGTRSVYEQYF.

This clonotype appeared many times. V is TRBV4-1 and J is TRBJ1-2; D ambiguous. The germline V gene encodes CDR1 MGHRA and CDR2 YSYEKL. The CDR3 length is 13 residues. V shed 4 bases and J shed 7 bases, with 13 bases lying between them. The CDR3: CASSPSVRGGYTF. The CDR3 DNA reads TGCGCCAGCAGCCCAAGTGTTCGGGGTGGCTACACCTTC.

This clonotype was seen once. The junction and the germline gene differ at one end; a read error may be behind it. This rearrangement joins TRBV7-2 to TRBJ1-6; D call uncertain. Germline V gene data show CDR1 as SGHTA and CDR2 as FQGNSA. The CDR3 length is 16 residues. CDR3 loop: CASSQDESSYNSPLHF. The CDR3 coding sequence is TGCGCCAGCAGCCAAGATGAGAGCTCCTATAATTCACCCCTCCACTTT.

The sample holds many counts of this clonotype. In nucleotides, the CDR3 is TGTGCCAGCAGTCATACGGGGGGCGGTCAGCCCCAGCATTTT. Its translation: CASSHTGGGQPQHF. V usage is TRBV6-6 and J usage is TRBJ1-5, with a weak D call TRBD1 (6 bases). V was cut by 5 bases and J by 6 bases, with 14 bases left in between. Germline V gives CDR1 MNHNY, CDR2 SVGAGI (reference sequence). The CDR3 is 14 residues long.

This clonotype was picked up a small number of times. The chain joins TRBV9 to TRBJ2-7, with 7 bases matching TRBD1. CDR1 SGDLS and CDR2 YYNGEE come from the germline V gene. The CDR3 has 14 residues. The V segment lost 0 bases and the J segment 7 bases; nucleotides outside the gene matches: 7. CDR3 in DNA: TGTGCCAGCAGCGTAGGGCAGGGGGTGGGAGAGCAGTACTTC. It is translated as CASSVGQGVGEQYF.

This clonotype appeared a few times. The chain is built from TRBV29-1 and TRBJ1-6; 10 bases fit TRBD1. Germline lookup yields CDR1 SQVTM and CDR2 ANQGSEA. CDR3 length equals 13 residues. After removal of 8 bases from V and 9 bases from J, the junction contained 7 bases not matched to a gene. The CDR3 region is CSLGTGDASPLHF. DNA for the CDR3: TGCAGCTTAGGGACAGGGGATGCTTCACCCCTCCACTTT.

This clonotype was seen many times. V usage is TRBV29-1 and J usage is TRBJ1-1; weak D call: TRBD1 (5 bases). The CDR3 runs to 16 residues. Germline loops: CDR1 SQVTM, CDR2 ANQGSEA. Trimming cost V 0 bases and J 0 bases, with 14 bases left between them. The CDR3 DNA sequence: TGCAGCGTTGAAGAGCCAACGAACAGGATGAACACTGAAGCTTTCTTT. The encoded protein is CSVEEPTNRMNTEAFF.

Comment on this clonotype: One junction end does not reproduce the germline sequence, and a read error may be involved. V usage is TRBV2 and J usage is TRBJ2-5; possible D gene TRBD2, 6 bases. This CDR3 region has 13 residues. Germline V gene sequence: CDR1 SNHLY, CDR2 FYNNEI. CDR3 sequence (DNA): TGTGCCAGCAGTGGGGGACTTCAAGAGACCCGGTACTTC. Translated, it gives CASSGGLQETRYF.

This clonotype was counted a single time. A single base separates this from a much larger clone, so it may be a read error. CDR3 region: CATSDLEQAAGTFGYTF. DNA for the CDR3: TGTGCCACCAGTGATTTAGAACAGGCGGCTGGTACCTTTGGCTACACCTTC. The chain uses TRBV24-1 and TRBJ1-2; perhaps TRBD1 as D (5 bases). The CDR3 contains 17 residues. Germline V gene lookup returns CDR1 KGHDR and CDR2 SFDVKD. The V and J ends lost 1 base and 7 bases respectively, with 21 bases between them.

Turning to this clonotype: Being one base from a much bigger clone, this may be a read error. This chain uses TRBV5-5 with TRBJ1-1; D is uncertain. The germline CDR1 and CDR2 sequences are SGHKS and YYEKEE (reference sequence). V dropped 5 bases and J dropped 4 bases, with 18 bases sitting between them. The CDR3 is 15 amino acids. The chain's CDR3 is CASSTSLGGITEAFF. As DNA, the CDR3 is TGTGCCAGCAGTACAAGCCTTGGTGGTATCACTGAAGCTTTCTTT.

This sequence joins TRBV12-5 and TRBJ2-5, with 9 bases lining up with TRBD1. Per germline, CDR1 LGHNT and CDR2 FRNRAP. Germline trimming cut 2 bases from V and 0 bases from J; bases unmatched to any gene: 10. This CDR3 is built from 18 residues. CDR3 in amino acids: CASGLPPDRGGNQETQYF. The CDR3, as DNA: TGTGCTAGTGGTTTGCCGCCCGACAGGGGGGGGAACCAAGAGACCCAGTACTTC.